This T cell receptor beta chain was identified during a study of read filtering for tumor transcriptome and immune sequencing. Study-wide context: Patients were 17 male and some 13 female, mean age approximately 60 years, range roughly 45 to 85. 8 patients were R-ISS I, 16 were R-ISS II, roughly seven were R-ISS III. Study observations and caveats: Single-read clonotypes: about 81.9% of IR-seq clonotypes (roughly 3.2% of reads), roughly 73% of RNA-seq clonotypes (nearly 45% of reads). Correlation between methods rose after single-read clonotypes were removed.

There are many counts of this clonotype. Its target is not known. The library was built from roughly 400 ng RNA with molecular barcoded adaptors for alpha/delta and beta/gamma chains. TCRdb redid the calling of the reads with MiXCR, one entry per CDR3 protein. The table records some 80,000 distinct CDR3 sequences, 12% of them present only once. This TCR derives from a donor aged 40 or older with multiple myeloma. The sequenced sample consisted of a population of CD138-negative cells sorted from bone marrow.

The CDR3 protein is CASSHGTSGTVEQFF. CDR3 DNA sequence: TGTGCCAGCAGCCACGGGACTAGCGGGACGGTTGAGCAGTTCTTC. V usage is TRBV3-1 and J usage is TRBJ2-1, with TRBD2 matching 13 bases. CDR1 and CDR2 from the germline V gene are LGHDT and YNNKEL (reference sequence). V lost 3 bases and J lost 9; bases outside the gene matches: 5. The CDR3 totals 15 residues.